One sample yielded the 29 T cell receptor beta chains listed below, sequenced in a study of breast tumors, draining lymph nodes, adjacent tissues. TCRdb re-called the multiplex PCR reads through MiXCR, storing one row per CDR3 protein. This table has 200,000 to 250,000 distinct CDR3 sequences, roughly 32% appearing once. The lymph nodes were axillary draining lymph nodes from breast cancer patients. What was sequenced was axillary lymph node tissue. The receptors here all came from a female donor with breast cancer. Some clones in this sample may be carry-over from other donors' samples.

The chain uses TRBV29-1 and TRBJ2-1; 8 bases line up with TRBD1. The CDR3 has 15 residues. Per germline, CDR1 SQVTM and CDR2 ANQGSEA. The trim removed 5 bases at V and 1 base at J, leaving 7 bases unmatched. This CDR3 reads CSVKPGQASYNEQFF. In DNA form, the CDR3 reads TGCAGCGTTAAACCGGGACAGGCTTCCTACAATGAGCAGTTCTTC.

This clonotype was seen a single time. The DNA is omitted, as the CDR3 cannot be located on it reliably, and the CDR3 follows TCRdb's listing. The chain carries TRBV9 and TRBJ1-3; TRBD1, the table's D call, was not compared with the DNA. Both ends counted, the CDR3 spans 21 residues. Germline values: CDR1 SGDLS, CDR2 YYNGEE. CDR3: CASSVDLCAWKGPRTGNTIYF.

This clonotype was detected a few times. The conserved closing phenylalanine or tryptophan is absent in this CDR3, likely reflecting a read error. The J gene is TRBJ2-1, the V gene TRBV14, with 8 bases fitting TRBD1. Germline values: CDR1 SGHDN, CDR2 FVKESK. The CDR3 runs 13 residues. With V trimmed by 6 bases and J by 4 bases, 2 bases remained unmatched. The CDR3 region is CASSGQGYNEQFS. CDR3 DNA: TGTGCCAGCAGTGGACAGGGATACAATGAGCAGTTCTCC.

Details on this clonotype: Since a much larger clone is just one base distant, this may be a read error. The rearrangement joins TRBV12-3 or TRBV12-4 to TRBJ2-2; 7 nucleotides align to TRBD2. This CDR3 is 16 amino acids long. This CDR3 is CASSWGTISNAGELFF. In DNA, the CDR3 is TGTGCCAGCAGTTGGGGGACTATCTCGAACGCCGGGGAGCTGTTTTTT.

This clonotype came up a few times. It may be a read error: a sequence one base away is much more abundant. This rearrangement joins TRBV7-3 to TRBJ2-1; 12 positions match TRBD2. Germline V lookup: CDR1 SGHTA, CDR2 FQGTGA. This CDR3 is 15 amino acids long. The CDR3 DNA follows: TGTGCCAGCAGCTCGACTAGCGGGAGCTACAATGAGCAGCTCTTC. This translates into CASSSTSGSYNEQLF. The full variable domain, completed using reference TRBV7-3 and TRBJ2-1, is GAGVSQTPSNKVTEKGKYVELRCDPISGHTALYWYRQSLGQGPEFLIYFQGTGAADDSGLPNDRFFAVRPEGSVSTLKIQRTERGDSAVYLCASSSTSGSYNEQLFGPGTRLTVL.

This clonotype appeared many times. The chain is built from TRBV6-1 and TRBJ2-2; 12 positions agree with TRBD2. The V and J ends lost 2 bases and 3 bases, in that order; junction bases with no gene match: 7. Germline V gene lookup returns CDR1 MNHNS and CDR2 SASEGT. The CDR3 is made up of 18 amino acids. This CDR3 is CASSEKGLAGGDTGELFF. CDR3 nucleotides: TGTGCCAGCAGTGAAAAAGGCCTAGCGGGAGGGGACACCGGGGAGCTGTTTTTT.

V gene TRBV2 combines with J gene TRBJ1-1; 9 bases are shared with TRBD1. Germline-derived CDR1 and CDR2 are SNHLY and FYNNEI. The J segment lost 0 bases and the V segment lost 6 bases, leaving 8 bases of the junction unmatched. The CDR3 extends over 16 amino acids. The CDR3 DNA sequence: TGTGCCAGCAGCGGACAGGGGAGAGGGATGAACACTGAAGCTTTCTTT. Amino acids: CASSGQGRGMNTEAFF. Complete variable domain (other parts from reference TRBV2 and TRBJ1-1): EPEVTQTPSHQVTQMGQEVILRCVPISNHLYFYWYRQILGQKVEFLVSFYNNEISEKSEIFDDQFSVERPDGSNFTLKIRSTKLEDSAMYFCASSGQGRGMNTEAFFGQGTRLTVV.

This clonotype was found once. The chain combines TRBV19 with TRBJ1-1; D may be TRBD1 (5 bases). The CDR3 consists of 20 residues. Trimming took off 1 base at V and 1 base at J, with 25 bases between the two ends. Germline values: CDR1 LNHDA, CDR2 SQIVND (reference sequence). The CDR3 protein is CASSIAGGRARGVSNTEAFF. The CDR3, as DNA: TGTGCCAGTAGTATAGCGGGTGGGAGGGCCCGAGGGGTATCGAACACTGAAGCTTTCTTT. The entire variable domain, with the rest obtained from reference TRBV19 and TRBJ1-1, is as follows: DGGITQSPKYLFRKEGQNVTLSCEQNLNHDAMYWYRQDPGQGLRLIYYSQIVNDFQKGDIAEGYSVSREKKESFPLTVTSAQKNPTAFYLCASSIAGGRARGVSNTEAFFGQGTRLTVV.

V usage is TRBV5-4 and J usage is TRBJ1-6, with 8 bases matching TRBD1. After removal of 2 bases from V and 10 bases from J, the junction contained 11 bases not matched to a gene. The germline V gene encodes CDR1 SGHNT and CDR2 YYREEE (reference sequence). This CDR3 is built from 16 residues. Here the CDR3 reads CASSFRTGRSDSPLHF. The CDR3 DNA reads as TGTGCCAGCAGCTTTCGGACAGGGAGAAGCGACTCACCCCTCCACTTT.

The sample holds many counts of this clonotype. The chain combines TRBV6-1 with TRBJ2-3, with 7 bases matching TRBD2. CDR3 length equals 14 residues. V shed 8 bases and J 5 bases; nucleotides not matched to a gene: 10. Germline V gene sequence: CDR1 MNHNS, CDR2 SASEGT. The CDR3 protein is CASSGTTFGDTQYF. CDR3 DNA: TGTGCCAGCTCCGGGACTACCTTTGGAGATACGCAGTATTTT.

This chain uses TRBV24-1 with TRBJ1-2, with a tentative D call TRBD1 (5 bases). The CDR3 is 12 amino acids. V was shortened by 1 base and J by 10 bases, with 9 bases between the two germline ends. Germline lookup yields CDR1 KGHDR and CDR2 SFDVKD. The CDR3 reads CATSDLLGDYTF. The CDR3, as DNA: TGTGCCACCAGTGATTTATTGGGGGACTACACCTTC.

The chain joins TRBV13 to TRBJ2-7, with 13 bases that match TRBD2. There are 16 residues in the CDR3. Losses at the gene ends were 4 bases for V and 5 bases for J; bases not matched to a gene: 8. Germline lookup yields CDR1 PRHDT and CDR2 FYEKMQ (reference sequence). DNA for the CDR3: TGTGCCAGCAGCTCACACGGGACTAGCGGGACCCACGAGCAGTACTTC. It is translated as CASSSHGTSGTHEQYF.

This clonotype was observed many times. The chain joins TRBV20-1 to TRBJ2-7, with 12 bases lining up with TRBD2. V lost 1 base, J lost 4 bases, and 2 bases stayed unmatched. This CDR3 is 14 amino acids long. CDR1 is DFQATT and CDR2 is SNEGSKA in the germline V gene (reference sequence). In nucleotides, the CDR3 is TGCAGTGCTAGAGGACTAGCGGGAGTGTACGAGCAGTACTTC. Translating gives CSARGLAGVYEQYF.

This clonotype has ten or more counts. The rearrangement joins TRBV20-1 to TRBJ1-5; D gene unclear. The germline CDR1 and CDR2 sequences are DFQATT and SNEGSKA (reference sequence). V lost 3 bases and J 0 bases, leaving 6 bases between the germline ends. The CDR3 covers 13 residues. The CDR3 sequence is CSARPVSNQPQHF. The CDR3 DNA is TGCAGTGCTAGGCCAGTTAGCAATCAGCCCCAGCATTTT.

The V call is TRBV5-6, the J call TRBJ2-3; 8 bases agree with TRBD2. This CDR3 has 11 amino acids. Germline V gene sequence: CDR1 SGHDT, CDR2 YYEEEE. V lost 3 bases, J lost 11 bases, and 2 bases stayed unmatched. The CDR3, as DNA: TGTGCCAGCAGCTCGGCGGGGGGGCAGTATTTT. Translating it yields CASSSAGGQYF.

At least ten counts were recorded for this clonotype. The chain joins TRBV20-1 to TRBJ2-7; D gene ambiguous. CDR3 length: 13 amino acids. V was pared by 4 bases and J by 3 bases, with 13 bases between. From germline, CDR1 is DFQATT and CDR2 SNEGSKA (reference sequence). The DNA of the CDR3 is TGCAGTGCTACACCTCAGGTCAACTACGAGCAGTACTTC. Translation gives CSATPQVNYEQYF.

The CDR3 reads CASSSPAGTSGFSEQYF. The CDR3 DNA sequence: TGTGCCAGCAGCTCCCCTGCCGGGACTAGCGGTTTCTCCGAGCAGTACTTC. The V gene is TRBV7-6, the J gene TRBJ2-7; TRBD2 agrees at 11 bases. CDR3 size: 17 residues. In germline, CDR1 is SGHVS, CDR2 FNYEAQ. The ends lost 4 bases at V and 6 bases at J; junction bases unmatched: 14.

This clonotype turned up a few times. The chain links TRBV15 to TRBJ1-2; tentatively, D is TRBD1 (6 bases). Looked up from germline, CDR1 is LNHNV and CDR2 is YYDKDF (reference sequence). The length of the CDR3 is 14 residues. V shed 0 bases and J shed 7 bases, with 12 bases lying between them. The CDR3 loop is CATSRDIGQSGYTF. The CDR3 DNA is TGTGCCACCAGCAGAGACATTGGACAGTCTGGCTACACCTTC.

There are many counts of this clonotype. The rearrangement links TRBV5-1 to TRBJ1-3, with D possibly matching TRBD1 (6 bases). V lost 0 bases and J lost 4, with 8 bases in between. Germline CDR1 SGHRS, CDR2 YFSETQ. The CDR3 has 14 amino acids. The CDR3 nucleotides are TGCGCCAGCAGCTTGGAGGGGGTCGGAAACACCATATATTTT. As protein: CASSLEGVGNTIYF.

CDR3 sequence (DNA): TGTGCCAGCAGTGAACTGTCGGGACAGGCCGACAATGAGCAGTTCTTC. Its protein product is CASSELSGQADNEQFF. This chain joins TRBV25-1 and TRBJ2-1; 8 bases map to TRBD1. Unmatched junction bases numbered 8, after V lost 2 bases and J lost 5 bases. This CDR3 comprises 16 residues. CDR1 MGHDK and CDR2 SYGVNS come from the germline V gene.

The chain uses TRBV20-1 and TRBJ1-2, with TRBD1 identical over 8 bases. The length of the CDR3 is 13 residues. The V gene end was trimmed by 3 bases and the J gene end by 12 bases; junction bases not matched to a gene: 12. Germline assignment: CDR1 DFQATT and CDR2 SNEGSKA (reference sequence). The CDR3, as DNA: TGCAGTGCTAGCCCGCCGACAGGGGAAGGGGACACCTTC. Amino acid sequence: CSASPPTGEGDTF.

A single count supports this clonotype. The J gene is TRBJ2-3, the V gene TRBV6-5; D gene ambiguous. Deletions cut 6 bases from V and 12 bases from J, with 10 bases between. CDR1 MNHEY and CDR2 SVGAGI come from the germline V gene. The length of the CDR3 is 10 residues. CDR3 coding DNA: TGTGCCAGCAGGTTCTCCCCCCAGTATTTT. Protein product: CASRFSPQYF.

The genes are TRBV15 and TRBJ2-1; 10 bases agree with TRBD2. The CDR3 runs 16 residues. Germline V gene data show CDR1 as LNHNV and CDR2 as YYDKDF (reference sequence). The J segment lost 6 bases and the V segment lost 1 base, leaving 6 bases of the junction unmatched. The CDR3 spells CATSRALAGDSNEQFF. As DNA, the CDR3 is TGTGCCACCAGCAGAGCCCTAGCGGGAGATAGCAATGAGCAGTTCTTC. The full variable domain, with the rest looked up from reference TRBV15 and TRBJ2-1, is DAMVIQNPRYQVTQFGKPVTLSCSQTLNHNVMYWYQQKSSQAPKLLFHYYDKDFNNEADTPDNFQSRRPNTSFCFLDIRSPGLGDTAMYLCATSRALAGDSNEQFFGPGTRLTVL.

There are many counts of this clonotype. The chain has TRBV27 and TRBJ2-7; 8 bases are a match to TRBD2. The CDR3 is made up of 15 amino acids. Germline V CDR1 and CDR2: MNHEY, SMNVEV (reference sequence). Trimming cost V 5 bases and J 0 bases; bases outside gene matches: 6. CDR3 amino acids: CASSGLAGLSYEQYF. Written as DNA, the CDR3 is TGTGCCAGCAGTGGATTAGCGGGACTCTCCTACGAGCAGTACTTC.

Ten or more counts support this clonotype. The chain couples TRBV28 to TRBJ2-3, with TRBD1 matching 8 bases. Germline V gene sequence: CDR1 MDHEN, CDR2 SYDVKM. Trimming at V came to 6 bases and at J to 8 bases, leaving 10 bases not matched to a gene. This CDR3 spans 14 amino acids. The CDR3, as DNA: TGTGCCAGCAGCCCCCGGACAGGGAGGAGTACGCAGTATTTT. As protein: CASSPRTGRSTQYF.

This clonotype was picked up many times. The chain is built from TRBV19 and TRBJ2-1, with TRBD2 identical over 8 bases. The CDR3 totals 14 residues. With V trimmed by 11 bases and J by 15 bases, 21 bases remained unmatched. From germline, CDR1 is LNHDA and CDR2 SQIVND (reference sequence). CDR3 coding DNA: TGTGCCTCTAGGGGCCGGGGCAGAGCGGGAGACTGGTTCTTC. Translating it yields CASRGRGRAGDWFF.

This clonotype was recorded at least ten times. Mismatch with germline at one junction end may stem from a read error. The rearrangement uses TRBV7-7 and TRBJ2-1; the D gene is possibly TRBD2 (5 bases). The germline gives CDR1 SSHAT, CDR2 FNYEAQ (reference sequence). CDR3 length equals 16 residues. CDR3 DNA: TGTGCTAGCAGCTTAGTATCTAGCCCTGCGTACAATGAGCAGTTCTTC. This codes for CASSLVSSPAYNEQFF.

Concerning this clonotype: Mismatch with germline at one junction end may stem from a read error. CDR3 coding DNA: TGTGCCAGCAGCCAGACTAGCCTCTCCGGGGAGCCGTTTTTT. Its translation is CASSQTSLSGEPFF. The chain links TRBV4-2 to TRBJ2-2; 7 nucleotides align to TRBD2. The CDR3 runs to 14 residues. Germline loops: CDR1 LGHNA, CDR2 YNFKEQ.

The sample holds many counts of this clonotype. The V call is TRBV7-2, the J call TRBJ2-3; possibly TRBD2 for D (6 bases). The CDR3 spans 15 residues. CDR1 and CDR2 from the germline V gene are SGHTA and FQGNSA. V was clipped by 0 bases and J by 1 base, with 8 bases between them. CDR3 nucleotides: TGTGCCAGCAGCTTAGCTCCTAGCGGCACAGATACGCAGTATTTT. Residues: CASSLAPSGTDTQYF.